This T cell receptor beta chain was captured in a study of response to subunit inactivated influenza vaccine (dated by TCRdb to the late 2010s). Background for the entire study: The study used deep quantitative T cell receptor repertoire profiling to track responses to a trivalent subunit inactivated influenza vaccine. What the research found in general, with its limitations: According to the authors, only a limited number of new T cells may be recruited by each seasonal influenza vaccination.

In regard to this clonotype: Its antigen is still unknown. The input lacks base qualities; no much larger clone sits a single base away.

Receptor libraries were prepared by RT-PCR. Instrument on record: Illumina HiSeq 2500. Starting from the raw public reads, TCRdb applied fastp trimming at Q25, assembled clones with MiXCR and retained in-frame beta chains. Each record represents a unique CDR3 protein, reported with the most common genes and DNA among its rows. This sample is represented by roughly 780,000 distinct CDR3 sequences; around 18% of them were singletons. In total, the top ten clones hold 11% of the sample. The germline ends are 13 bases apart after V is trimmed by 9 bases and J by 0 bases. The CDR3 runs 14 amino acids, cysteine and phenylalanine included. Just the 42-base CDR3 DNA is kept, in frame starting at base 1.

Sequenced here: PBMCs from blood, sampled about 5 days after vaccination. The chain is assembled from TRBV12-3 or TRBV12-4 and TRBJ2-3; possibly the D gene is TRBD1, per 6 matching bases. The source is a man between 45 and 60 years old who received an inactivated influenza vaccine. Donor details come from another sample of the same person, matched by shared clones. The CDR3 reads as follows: CASNPGHSTDTQYF. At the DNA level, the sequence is TGTGCCAGTAACCCGGGACACAGCACAGATACGCAGTATTTT.